This T cell receptor (beta chain) was observed in a study of CD8+ T cells in alopecia areata. Treatment specified: oral pan-JAK inhibitor, 5-10 mg twice daily. This clone occurred many times. It was cDNA, reverse transcribed from extracted RNA, that served as the sequencing template. The method was immunoSEQ multiplex PCR; TCRdb's version includes in-frame clones alone and lacks a portion of them. Of fewer than 200,000 clones listed, approximately 57% are singletons. CDR1 is SQVTM, CDR2 ANQGSEA, per germline. J was trimmed by 4 bases and V by 7 bases; bases with no gene match: 2. The CDR3 has 11 residues.

Sample: CD4+ T cells sorted from blood, taken at week 24, from a patient treated with tofacitinib. The source is a human donor with alopecia areata. The V call is TRBV29-1, the J call TRBJ1-2; 8 bases are a match to TRBD1. The CDR3 coding sequence is TGCAGCGGTGGGACAGGCTATGGCTACACCTTC. This sequence encodes CSGGTGYGYTF.